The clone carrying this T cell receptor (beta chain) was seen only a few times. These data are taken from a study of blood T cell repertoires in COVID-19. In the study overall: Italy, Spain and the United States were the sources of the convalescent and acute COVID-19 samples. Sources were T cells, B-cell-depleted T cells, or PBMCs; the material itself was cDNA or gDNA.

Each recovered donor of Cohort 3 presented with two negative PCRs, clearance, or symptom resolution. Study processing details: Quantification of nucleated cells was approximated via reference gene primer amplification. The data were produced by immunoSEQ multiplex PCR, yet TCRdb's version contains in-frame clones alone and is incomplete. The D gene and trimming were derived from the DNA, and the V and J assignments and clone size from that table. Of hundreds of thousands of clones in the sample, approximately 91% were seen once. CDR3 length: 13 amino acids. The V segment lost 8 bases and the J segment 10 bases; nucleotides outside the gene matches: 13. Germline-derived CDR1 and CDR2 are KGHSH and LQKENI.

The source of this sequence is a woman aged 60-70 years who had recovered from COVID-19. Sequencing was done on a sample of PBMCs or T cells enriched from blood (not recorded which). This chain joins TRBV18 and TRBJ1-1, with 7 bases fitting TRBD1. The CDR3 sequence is CASHGQVGGGAFF. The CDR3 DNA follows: TGTGCCAGCCACGGACAGGTGGGTGGAGGAGCTTTCTTT.